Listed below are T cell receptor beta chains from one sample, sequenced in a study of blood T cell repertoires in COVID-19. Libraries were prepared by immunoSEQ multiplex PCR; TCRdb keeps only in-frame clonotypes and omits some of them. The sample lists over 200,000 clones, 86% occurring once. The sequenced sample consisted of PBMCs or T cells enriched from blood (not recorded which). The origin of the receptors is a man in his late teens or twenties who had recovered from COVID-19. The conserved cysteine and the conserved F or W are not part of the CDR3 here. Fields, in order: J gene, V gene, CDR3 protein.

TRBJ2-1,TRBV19,ASSIEGGSNEQF
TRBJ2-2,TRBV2,ASSPWTAPGELF
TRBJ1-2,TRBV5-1,ASSTRYGDYGYT
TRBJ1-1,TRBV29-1,SVFTGGMNTEAF
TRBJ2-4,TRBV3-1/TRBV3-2,ASSLQGMVKNIQY
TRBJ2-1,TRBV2,ASSELGGVGMPPSYNEQF
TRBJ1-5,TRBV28,ASSLFPGSQPQH
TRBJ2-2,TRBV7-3,ASSLTFAGGDAPGELF
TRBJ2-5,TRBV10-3,AISGLGAQETQY
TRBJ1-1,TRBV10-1,ASSESRDREAF
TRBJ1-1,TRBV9,ASSQVDNQGEAF
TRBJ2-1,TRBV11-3,ASSQRTGQSSYNEQF
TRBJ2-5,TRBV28,ASSSPGQGYGETQY
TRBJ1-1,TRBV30,AWSVQMVNTEAF
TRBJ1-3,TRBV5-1,ASSLTGRLTIY
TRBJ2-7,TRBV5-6,ASTSGLAGEYYEQY
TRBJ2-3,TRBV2,ASSGTGVSDTQY
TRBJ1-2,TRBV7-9,ASSLQPLGTGVYGYT
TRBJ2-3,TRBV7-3,ASSDSGDPGDTQY
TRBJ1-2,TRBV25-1,ASSDPRTGEYGYT
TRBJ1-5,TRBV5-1,ASSLGPGGGQPQH
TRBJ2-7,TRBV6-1,ASSEQGASYEQY
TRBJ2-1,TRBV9,ASSVESIYNEQF
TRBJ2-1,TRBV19,ASRPGGSSYNEQF
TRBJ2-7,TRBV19,ASSTTQGFAYEQY
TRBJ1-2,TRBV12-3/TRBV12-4,AGSAGQGYGYT
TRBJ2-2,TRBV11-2,ASYWGQAGNTGELF
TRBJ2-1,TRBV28,ASTLRLAGYNEQF
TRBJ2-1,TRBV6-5,ASSYSGLTKFEQF
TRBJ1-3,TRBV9,ASSVGNSNSGNTIY
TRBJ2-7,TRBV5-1,ASSAVLAGGYYEQY
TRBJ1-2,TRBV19,ASSIPGKRYGYT
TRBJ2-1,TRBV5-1,ASSTLAGALYNEQF
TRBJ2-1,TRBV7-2,ASSRDRGGYNEQF
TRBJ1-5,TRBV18,ASSREGSVQPQH
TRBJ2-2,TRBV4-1,ASSQADTGELF
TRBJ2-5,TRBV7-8,ASSWDRDGKTQY
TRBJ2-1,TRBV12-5,ASTVWSLAADNEQF
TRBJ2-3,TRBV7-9,ASSLEPAHTQY
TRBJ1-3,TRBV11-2,ASSLSPGAGNTIY
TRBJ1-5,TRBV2,ASTMDRSRGFNSNQPQH
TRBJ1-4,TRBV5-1,ASSPGTGEGNEKLF